Reported below is one T cell receptor (beta chain). This clonotype was observed a handful of times. This clone's antigen is unknown. No clone much larger than this one lies a single base away; base qualities are absent. The data originate from a study of CD8 T cells in ankylosing spondylitis (dated by TCRdb to 2016 to 2017). Some background on the complete study: To find TCR variants linked to disease, the study profiled T cell receptor beta repertoires in ankylosing spondylitis patients and healthy donors. The full study cohort comprised around 23 ankylosing spondylitis patients and over 95 healthy donors. Samples of peripheral blood were taken, and for ankylosing spondylitis patients, synovial fluid was collected as well. Study-level results and caveats: The disease-linked clones were reported as significantly enriched in matched synovial fluid samples from ankylosing spondylitis patients. A TCR beta motif of several highly homologous amino acid variants appeared characteristic of blood from ankylosing spondylitis patients. The disease-linked clones had a CD8+ phenotype and were found at relatively low frequencies in peripheral blood. Some TCR beta motif variants had previously been reported in synovial fluid and blood of reactive arthritis patients, which suggested common disease-initiation mechanisms.

The CDR3 holds 17 amino acids from the cysteine to the phenylalanine. This entry keeps only the CDR3 DNA: 51 bases, framed from base 1. V and J lose 0 bases and 0 bases, and a span of 12 bases separates them. CDR1 and CDR2 are read off the germline V gene (reference sequence) as SEHNR and FQNEAQ. The run used an Illumina HiSeq 2500. Quantitative 5'-RACE with molecular barcodes was used to prepare TCR beta libraries. Per the authors' processing: Disease-linked TCR variants were identified with a new computational method built on a probabilistic model of VDJ rearrangement. The public sequencing data were trimmed at Q25 with fastp and processed into clonotypes with MiXCR by TCRdb, which kept only in-frame beta chains. Each entry merges the rows of one CDR3 protein and shows their most common DNA and genes. None of the V and J calls come from the authors' own analysis; TCRdb made them. The sample includes more than 300,000 distinct CDR3 sequences, with 6.5% to 10% observed a single time. The ten biggest clones cover 13% to 15% of the sample.

Sample: blood, either unsorted or a sorted T cell fraction (not recorded which). The clonotype originates from a male donor with ankylosing spondylitis. The V and J segments used are TRBV7-9 and TRBJ2-4; no D gene is confidently identified. The CDR3 amino acid sequence is: CASSLASSQTAKNIQYF. The nucleotide sequence is TGTGCCAGCAGCTTAGCCAGCTCCCAGACAGCCAAAAACATTCAGTACTTC. Reference TRBV7-9 and TRBJ2-4 proteins supply the regions before and after the CDR3; the full variable domain is: DTGVSQNPRHKITKRGQNVTFRCDPISEHNRLYWYRQTLGQGPEFLTYFQNEAQLEKSRLLSDRFSAERPKGSFSTLEIQRTEQGDSAMYLCASSLASSQTAKNIQYFGAGTRLSVL.